The entry below describes one TCR beta chain. This sample was taken from a study of blood T cell repertoires in COVID-19. Study summary: Both acute and convalescent COVID-19 samples were obtained from the United States, Italy and Spain. T cells, B-cell-depleted T cells, or PBMCs provided the cDNA or gDNA that served as material.

Per the authors' pipeline: Reference gene primer amplification yielded estimated nucleated cell counts. Sequencing used immunoSEQ multiplex PCR; TCRdb keeps in-frame clones, though not all of them. V and J calls plus clone size are reproduced from that table; the DNA served to infer D and trimming. The sample gives 300,000 to 450,000 clones, around 85% of which show up once; approximately 3.6% is in the top ten. Deletions cut 5 bases from V and 4 bases from J, with 14 bases between. Germline values: CDR1 SGHTA, CDR2 FQGTGA. The CDR3 sequence is 15 residues long. V and J are TRBV7-3 and TRBJ2-2; D not resolved. What was sequenced was peripheral blood. The TCR originated in a woman aged 18-29 years with acute or convalescent COVID-19. The chain's CDR3 is CASSLPSVSTGELFF. CDR3 DNA sequence: TGTGCCAGCAGCCTTCCCAGCGTGAGCACCGGGGAGCTGTTTTTT.